These 24 T cell receptor beta chains were all obtained from the same sample, sequenced in a study of blood T cell repertoires in COVID-19. Repertoires were generated with immunoSEQ multiplex PCR, while TCRdb's copy carries only in-frame clones and drops some. The sample lists approximately 300,000 clones, 88% occurring once. Sequencing was done on a sample of peripheral blood. Receptors originate from a woman in her forties or fifties with active or convalescent COVID-19.

A single count supports this clone. In DNA, the CDR3 is TGTGCCAGCAGCGTAGGGGCTAGCAGACAAGGCGAGCAGTACTTC. This codes for CASSVGASRQGEQYF. The chain links TRBV9 to TRBJ2-7; tentative D call: TRBD2 (5 bases). The CDR3 runs to 15 residues. V gave up 0 bases and J gave up 6 bases, with 16 bases separating them. From germline, CDR1 is SGDLS and CDR2 YYNGEE.

This chain joins TRBV2 and TRBJ2-7; 8 bases agree with TRBD1. Per the germline V gene, CDR1 is SNHLY and CDR2 is FYNNEI. V lost 7 bases to trimming and J lost 0 bases; unmatched junction nucleotides: 8. This CDR3 region has 15 residues. The CDR3 protein is CASTLGQGISYEQYF. CDR3 bases: TGTGCCAGCACTCTAGGACAGGGAATCTCCTACGAGCAGTACTTC.

This sequence joins TRBV25-1 and TRBJ2-3; D is possibly TRBD2 (5 bases). This CDR3 has 14 residues. The germline V and J ends were trimmed by 1 base and 4 bases, with 9 bases remaining between them. From germline, CDR1 is MGHDK and CDR2 SYGVNS. CDR3: CASSEFTAADTQYF. The CDR3 nucleotides are TGTGCCAGCAGTGAATTCACAGCGGCAGATACGCAGTATTTT.

This clone has a single count. The chain combines TRBV5-4 with TRBJ2-1; 10 bases line up with TRBD2. The CDR3 totals 15 residues. Germline V lookup: CDR1 SGHNT, CDR2 YYREEE (reference sequence). The V and J ends lost 4 bases and 4 bases, in that order; junction bases with no gene match: 5. Here the CDR3 DNA reads TGTGCCAGCAGCCCTAGCGGGGGCCATTACAATGAGCAGTTCTTC. Translating it yields CASSPSGGHYNEQFF.

This chain joins TRBV24-1 and TRBJ1-5, with TRBD1 matching over 8 bases. The length of the CDR3 is 13 residues. Unmatched junction bases numbered 3, after V lost 5 bases and J lost 7 bases. The germline CDR1 and CDR2 sequences are KGHDR and SFDVKD. The CDR3 DNA follows: TGTGCCACCAGTGGACAGGGGTCCCAGCCCCAGCATTTT. Protein sequence: CATSGQGSQPQHF.

The chain carries TRBV11-2 and TRBJ2-7; tentatively, D is TRBD2 (7 bases). The CDR3 covers 19 residues. The V gene lost 4 bases and the J gene lost 3 bases, with 28 bases spanning the gap. Per the germline V gene, CDR1 is SGHAT and CDR2 is FQNNGV. CDR3 nucleotides: TGTGCCAGCAGCTCTCCCACGACCAAAGATGGGGGGGGGCTCTACGAGCAGTACTTC. It codes for CASSSPTTKDGGGLYEQYF.

V usage is TRBV5-6 and J usage is TRBJ2-7; weak D call: TRBD2 (6 bases). The CDR3 is 15 amino acids. Trimming pared 3 bases from V and 0 bases from J, leaving 13 bases between. CDR1 is SGHDT and CDR2 is YYEEEE in the germline V gene. The CDR3 DNA is TGTGCCAGCAGCTCGCCTGCGGGGAGCTCCTACGAGCAGTACTTC. Protein sequence: CASSSPAGSSYEQYF.

A remark on this clone: Other DNA sequences in the sample encode the same CDR3. The V and J genes are TRBV4-1 and TRBJ2-7, with TRBD1 matching over 10 bases. The CDR3 covers 15 residues. J lost 2 bases, V lost 3 bases, and 4 bases had no gene match. In germline, CDR1 is MGHRA, CDR2 YSYEKL. The CDR3 sequence: CASSQSGTGAYEQYF. For the CDR3, the DNA is TGCGCCAGCAGCCAGTCCGGGACAGGGGCCTACGAGCAGTACTTC.

CDR3 loop: CASSLGGGAAETQYF. For the CDR3, the DNA is TGTGCCAGCAGCTTAGGTGGAGGGGCGGCGGAGACCCAGTACTTC. The V call is TRBV7-2, the J call TRBJ2-5, with a tentative D call TRBD2 (6 bases). There are 15 residues in the CDR3. Germline V lookup: CDR1 SGHTA, CDR2 FQGNSA. V lost 1 base and J lost 5, with 14 bases in between.

The chain joins TRBV5-1 to TRBJ1-2; 9 bases line up with TRBD1. CDR3 length: 16 amino acids. The V and J ends lost 4 bases and 3 bases, in that order; junction bases with no gene match: 10. Germline values: CDR1 SGHRS, CDR2 YFSETQ. CDR3: CASSPTTGGVDYGYTF. In DNA form, the CDR3 reads TGCGCCAGCAGCCCGACGACAGGGGGAGTTGACTATGGCTACACCTTC. The full variable domain, in which reference TRBV5-1 and TRBJ1-2 provide the parts outside the CDR3, is KAGVTQTPRYLIKTRGQQVTLSCSPISGHRSVSWYQQTPGQGLQFLFEYFSETQRNKGNFPGRFSGRQFSNSRSEMNVSTLELGDSALYLCASSPTTGGVDYGYTFGSGTRLTVV.

The CDR3 loop reads CASSRGPREAENIQYF. DNA of the CDR3: TGTGCCAGCAGCCGGGGGCCCCGGGAGGCCGAAAACATTCAGTACTTC. The V gene is TRBV7-2, the J gene TRBJ2-4; D may be TRBD2 (7 bases). Trimming left V 5 bases short and J 5 bases short, with 19 bases between. Per the germline V gene, CDR1 is SGHTA and CDR2 is FQGNSA. CDR3 length: 16 amino acids.

This chain uses TRBV9 with TRBJ2-3, with D maybe TRBD1 (7 bases). Per the germline V gene, CDR1 is SGDLS and CDR2 is YYNGEE. CDR3 size: 16 residues. The V and J ends lost 4 bases and 1 base respectively, with 16 bases between them. The chain's CDR3 is CASSLRQGGGTDTQYF. As DNA, the CDR3 is TGTGCCAGCAGCTTGCGACAGGGCGGGGGCACAGATACGCAGTATTTT.

This sequence joins TRBV6-2 or TRBV6-3 and TRBJ1-5; D ambiguous. CDR3 length equals 15 residues. V shed 3 bases and J shed 0 bases, with 9 bases lying between them. From germline, CDR1 is MNHEY and CDR2 SVGEGT. The CDR3, as DNA: TGTGCCAGCAGTTATTTGGCTTATAGCAATCAGCCCCAGCATTTT. It specifies CASSYLAYSNQPQHF.

The rearrangement links TRBV27 to TRBJ1-6; D gene ambiguous. CDR1 and CDR2 from the germline V gene are MNHEY and SMNVEV (reference sequence). The CDR3 is made up of 14 amino acids. V shed 2 bases and J shed 8 bases, with 10 bases lying between them. The CDR3 nucleotides read TGTGCCAGCAGTTTAGGCATTGGAGATTCACCCCTCCACTTT. It is translated as CASSLGIGDSPLHF.

V usage is TRBV19 and J usage is TRBJ1-5; D possibly corresponds to TRBD1 (5 bases). Germline CDR1 is LNHDA and CDR2 is SQIVND (reference sequence). This CDR3 has 13 residues. The V and J ends lost 7 bases and 1 base respectively, with 8 bases between them. The CDR3 here is CASMGGSNQPQHF. The CDR3 nucleotides read TGTGCCAGTATGGGGGGAAGCAATCAGCCCCAGCATTTT.

V usage is TRBV6-2 or TRBV6-3 and J usage is TRBJ1-5, with 9 nucleotides matching TRBD1. Germline CDR1 MNHEY, CDR2 SVGEGT. The CDR3 length is 14 residues. The V gene end was trimmed by 5 bases and the J gene end by 5 bases; junction bases not matched to a gene: 4. The CDR3 is CASSKGTGHQPQHF. The CDR3 DNA is TGTGCCAGCAGTAAGGGGACAGGGCATCAGCCCCAGCATTTT.

The chain recombines TRBV11-3 with TRBJ2-1; 7 bases fit TRBD2. V lost 5 bases and J lost 5; bases outside the gene matches: 9. CDR1 and CDR2 (germline): SGHNT, YENEEA. The CDR3 runs 15 residues. The CDR3 bases are TGTGCCAGCAGCCTCGGGGGGTCAGCGGACAATGAGCAGTTCTTC. Translation: CASSLGGSADNEQFF.

The rearrangement links TRBV28 to TRBJ1-1; 7 bases are shared with TRBD1. Per germline, CDR1 MDHEN and CDR2 SYDVKM. CDR3 length equals 17 residues. The ends lost 4 bases at V and 5 bases at J; junction bases unmatched: 16. The CDR3 spells CASSSVGGRTPRTEAFF. CDR3 DNA sequence: TGTGCCAGCAGTTCCGTAGGGGGCCGTACCCCCAGGACTGAAGCTTTCTTT.

The chain uses TRBV11-2 and TRBJ1-1; the D is unclear. With 6 bases removed from V and 3 bases from J, the gap between germline ends came to 5 bases. The germline CDR1 and CDR2 sequences are SGHAT and FQNNGV. The CDR3 is 11 residues long. The CDR3 bases are TGTGCCAGCAGGGCTTACACTGAAGCTTTCTTT. Amino acid sequence: CASRAYTEAFF.

This clone was seen only a few times. This chain joins TRBV4-3 and TRBJ1-2; weak D call: TRBD1 (5 bases). Deletions cut 4 bases from V and 8 bases from J, with 29 bases between. The CDR3 covers 18 residues. Germline V gene data show CDR1 as LGHNA and CDR2 as YSLEER. The CDR3 nucleotides are TGCGCCAGCAGCCTTGAACCGGGGTTGACTTCTCAGGGAGGAGGCTACACCTTC. The encoded protein is CASSLEPGLTSQGGGYTF.

The chain is built from TRBV6-6 and TRBJ1-1; D perhaps matches TRBD1 (5 bases). Germline CDR1 reads MNHNY; CDR2 reads SVGAGI (reference sequence). V dropped 0 bases and J dropped 2 bases, with 13 bases sitting between them. The CDR3 spans 16 residues. The CDR3 nucleotides are TGTGCCAGCAGTTACTCGGGGACTGAAGTAAACACTGAAGCTTTCTTT. This gives the protein CASSYSGTEVNTEAFF.

Of note for this clone: The sample has other DNA sequences that encode this CDR3 too. The chain carries TRBV7-2 and TRBJ2-3; D is undetermined. The V gene's germline CDR1 is SGHTA and CDR2 FQGNSA. Trimming removed 4 bases at V and 3 bases at J, with 2 bases between. CDR3 length equals 11 residues. CDR3 loop: CASSSTDTQYF. The CDR3 nucleotides read TGTGCCAGCAGCTCTACAGATACGCAGTATTTT.

The chain has TRBV19 and TRBJ1-6; 7 bases are a match to TRBD1. Trimming removed 7 bases from V and 7 bases from J; junction bases left unmatched: 13. This CDR3 contains 16 residues. Germline loops: CDR1 LNHDA, CDR2 SQIVND (reference sequence). CDR3 amino acids: CASTMGDRVWNSPLHF. The CDR3 bases are TGTGCCAGTACTATGGGAGACAGGGTATGGAATTCACCCCTCCACTTT.

This chain connects TRBV9 to TRBJ2-5; perhaps TRBD1 as D (5 bases). The DNA end favors TRBJ2-7, so the J call may be wrong. This CDR3 region has 15 residues. Per germline, CDR1 SGDLS and CDR2 YYNGEE. Here the CDR3 reads CASSVKPQGVGEQYF. DNA for the CDR3: TGTGCCAGCAGCGTAAAGCCGCAGGGCGTAGGCGAGCAGTACTTC.